This is a list of T cell receptor beta chains from one sample in a study of vaccination and CD4 T cells after COVID-19. TCRdb reanalysed the PCR reads using MiXCR and keeps one entry per CDR3 protein. The sample lists around 14,000 distinct CDR3 sequences; around 50% were seen once. No cognate antigen is known for these TCRs. Material for sequencing was CD4+ T cells from blood, cultured in vitro. All receptors derive from a human donor who had recovered from COVID-19. Each CDR3 is given with its conserved first and last residue. A D gene is named only where the DNA matches it firmly. Clone size is given for some rows only: seen once, a few or many times, or a class if the clone is expanded.

few TRBJ2-1 16 NA TRBV10-1 TGCGCCAGCAGTGAGTGGGGGGGCACTAGCCTCAGTGAGCAGTTCTTC CASSEWGGTSLSEQFF
NA TRBJ2-1 14 NA TRBV19 TGTGCCAGTAGGGCGGTGAGCTCCTACAATGAGCAGTTCTTC CASRAVSSYNEQFF
NA TRBJ1-2 13 NA TRBV20-1 TGCAGTGCTAGGGGAGACCTGGGCTATGGCTACACCTTC CSARGDLGYGYTF
once TRBJ2-1 18 TRBD2 TRBV18 TGTGCCAGCTCACTATTCCCCTCCGGGACTAGCGGGAACAATGAGCAGTTCTTC CASSLFPSGTSGNNEQFF
NA TRBJ2-7 17 NA TRBV6-5 TGTGCCAGCAGTTGCTCGCGGGCGAGGGCCTCAACCTACGAGCAGTACTTC CASSCSRARASTYEQYF
NA TRBJ1-2 13 NA TRBV25-1 TGTGCCAGCAGTATGGGACCGGACTATGGCTACACCTTC CASSMGPDYGYTF
NA TRBJ1-1 14 TRBD1 TRBV20-1 TGCAGTGCCGAAATGACAGGGTTTGGCGCTGAAGCTTTCTTT CSAEMTGFGAEAFF
once TRBJ2-1 14 NA TRBV20-1 TGCAGTGCTAGAGCATGGCGGTCCTACAATGAGCAGTTCTTC CSARAWRSYNEQFF
few TRBJ1-5 18 TRBD1 TRBV5-1 TGCGCCAGCAGCATGGACAGGGTCGAGATGCGTAGCAATCAGCCCCAGCATTTT CASSMDRVEMRSNQPQHF
NA TRBJ2-2 16 TRBD1 TRBV6-2/TRBV6-3 TGTGCCAGCAGCCGACAGGGGGCGCGGGACACCGGGGAGCTGTTTTTT CASSRQGARDTGELFF
NA TRBJ2-1 15 TRBD2 TRBV6-1 TGTGCCAGCAGCTCGACTAGCGGGGCCTACAATGAGCAGTTCTTC CASSSTSGAYNEQFF
NA TRBJ1-1 16 TRBD1 TRBV15 TGTGCCACCAGCAGGCGGACAGGGTTGAGGAACACTGAAGCTCTCTTT CATSRRTGLRNTEALF
few TRBJ2-7 16 TRBD1 TRBV24-1 TGTGCCACCAGTGATTCCTCGGCGACAGGGGCCTACGAGCAGTACTTC CATSDSSATGAYEQYF
NA TRBJ2-5 14 TRBD1 TRBV7-9 TGTGCCAGCAGCCCTCAGGGGGCACAAGAGACCCAGTACTTC CASSPQGAQETQYF
NA TRBJ2-6 18 NA TRBV6-2/TRBV6-3 TGTGCCAGCAGTCACCAGGGTCGTCTTAGGTCTGGGGCCAACGTCCTGACTTTC CASSHQGRLRSGANVLTF
NA TRBJ1-1 13 NA TRBV6-1 TGTGCCAGCCCCAAACCCGTGAACACTGAAGCTTTCTTT CASPKPVNTEAFF
NA TRBJ1-1 16 NA TRBV12-3/TRBV12-4 TGTGCCAGCAGTTTACGGCAGGGGCCTAGTTTGACTGAAGCTTTCTTT CASSLRQGPSLTEAFF
NA TRBJ2-4 14 TRBD2 TRBV20-1 TGCAGTGCTAGCCCCTTACTAGGCGGGGGCATTCAGTACTTC CSASPLLGGGIQYF
NA TRBJ2-3 13 NA TRBV6-4 TGTGCCAGCAGTGAGGGTAGCACAGATACGCAGTATTTT CASSEGSTDTQYF
NA TRBJ2-3 18 TRBD2 TRBV11-3 TGTGCCAGCAGCTTAGGACTTTTCGCGGGAGGGGAAGCAGATACGCAGTATTTT CASSLGLFAGGEADTQYF
few TRBJ2-2 15 NA TRBV7-2 TGTGCCAGCAGCTTCCGGGCACCGGGCACCGGGGAGCTGTTTTTT CASSFRAPGTGELFF
NA TRBJ2-3 13 NA TRBV2 TGTGCCAGCCGACTAGATCCCACAGATACGCAGTATTTT CASRLDPTDTQYF